Below are 10 T cell receptor beta chains sequenced from a single sample in a study of neurological immune-mediated disorders. TCRdb used MiXCR to reprocess the 5' RACE reads, holding one entry per CDR3 protein. The sample has over 20,000 distinct CDR3 sequences, under 11% seen once; the top ten hold 20% to 25%. Material for sequencing was PBMCs. The receptors derive from a woman aged 55-70 years with HTLV-1-associated myelopathy (HAM/TSP).

This clonotype has at least ten counts. This chain joins TRBV20-1 and TRBJ2-4; 7 bases line up with TRBD1. V shed 3 bases and J 0 bases; nucleotides not matched to a gene: 11. CDR1 is DFQATT, CDR2 SNEGSKA, per germline (reference sequence). The CDR3 covers 17 residues. In DNA, the CDR3 is TGCAGTGCTAGGAAGGAACGGGACAGCTTAGCCAAAAACATTCAGTACTTC. It codes for CSARKERDSLAKNIQYF.

In this sample, this clonotype turned up many times. The chain combines TRBV3-1 with TRBJ1-3, with D perhaps TRBD1 (6 bases). CDR1 and CDR2 (germline): LGHDT, YNNKEL (reference sequence). There are 14 residues in the CDR3. Trimming stripped 5 bases from V and 4 bases from J, with 12 bases between. CDR3 residues: CASSVRGSGNTIYF. DNA for the CDR3: TGTGCCAGCAGCGTAAGGGGGTCCGGAAACACCATATATTTT.

This clonotype was seen at least ten times. This chain uses TRBV27 with TRBJ2-2; weak D call: TRBD1 (5 bases). This CDR3 has 14 amino acids. Germline V CDR1 and CDR2: MNHEY, SMNVEV (reference sequence). Trimming shortened V by 7 bases and J by 3 bases, and 12 bases separated the two germline ends. The CDR3 nucleotides are TGTGCCAGCACCTTTTCAGGGTACACCGGGGAGCTGTTTTTT. It translates to CASTFSGYTGELFF.

This clonotype was observed at least ten times. This sequence joins TRBV12-3 or TRBV12-4 and TRBJ1-1; 8 positions match TRBD1. The length of the CDR3 is 14 residues. V lost 6 bases to trimming and J lost 2 bases; unmatched junction nucleotides: 5. This CDR3 reads CASSPGQGNTEAFF. The CDR3 DNA is TGTGCCAGCAGCCCTGGACAGGGTAACACTGAAGCTTTCTTT.

Many counts were recorded for this clonotype. The chain employs TRBV20-1 and TRBJ1-2; perhaps TRBD1 as D (5 bases). CDR3 length: 14 residues. From germline, CDR1 is DFQATT and CDR2 SNEGSKA (reference sequence). With 8 bases removed from V and 0 bases from J, the gap between germline ends came to 16 bases. CDR3 DNA sequence: TGCAGTACCGACCCGCAGGGAGCTAACTATGGCTACACCTTC. As protein: CSTDPQGANYGYTF.

This clonotype was seen at least ten times. This chain uses TRBV5-1 with TRBJ1-1, with a possible D match to TRBD1 (6 bases). Trimming took 6 bases from V and 1 from J, leaving 19 bases between them. Germline lookup yields CDR1 SGHRS and CDR2 YFSETQ. The CDR3 has 16 amino acids. The CDR3 nucleotides are TGCGCCAGCACGGATGACAGGCCGAAGCCGAACACTGAAGCTTTCTTT. It is translated as CASTDDRPKPNTEAFF.

This clonotype was picked up many times. The chain has TRBV5-6 and TRBJ2-3, with D uncertain. The CDR3 spans 12 residues. The V and J ends lost 0 bases and 6 bases respectively, with 5 bases between them. Germline CDR1 and CDR2: SGHDT and YYEEEE. CDR3 DNA sequence: TGTGCCAGCAGCTTGGCCTGGGATACGCAGTATTTT. Translating gives CASSLAWDTQYF.

This clonotype was counted many times. The gene calls are TRBV5-1 and TRBJ2-5; no clear D. Germline V lookup: CDR1 SGHRS, CDR2 YFSETQ. Trimming shortened V by 3 bases and J by 4 bases, and 13 bases separated the two germline ends. CDR3 length: 14 amino acids. CDR3 bases: TGCGCCAGCAGCTCCTTTTCCAGTCGAGAGACCCAGTACTTC. It yields the protein CASSSFSSRETQYF.

This clonotype was detected many times. V usage is TRBV29-1 and J usage is TRBJ1-2, with 7 positions matching TRBD1. Trimming at V came to 3 bases and at J to 3 bases, leaving 4 bases not matched to a gene. CDR3 size: 13 residues. The germline CDR1 and CDR2 sequences are SQVTM and ANQGSEA. CDR3 DNA: TGCAGCGTTGATCGGCAGGGGGACTATGGCTACACCTTC. This translates into CSVDRQGDYGYTF.

In its sample, this clonotype was seen many times. The CDR3 DNA reads TGCAGTGCCCCACATGCAACTAATGAAAAACTGTTTTTT. Its protein is CSAPHATNEKLFF. The rearrangement joins TRBV20-1 to TRBJ1-4, with unresolved D. Per germline, CDR1 DFQATT and CDR2 SNEGSKA (reference sequence). Trimming cost V 6 bases and J 0 bases, with 8 bases left between them. This CDR3 contains 13 residues.